This T cell receptor beta chain was sequenced during a study of cytomegalovirus exposure and HLA in healthy donors. This clone occurred a few times. CDR1 ENHRY and CDR2 SYGVKD come from the germline V gene. V dropped 11 bases and J dropped 6; count of bases not matched to a gene: 5. The CDR3 has 12 residues. 60 Vbeta and 13 Jbeta primers were used in PCR. Clones were read by immunoSEQ multiplex PCR, and TCRdb kept only the in-frame ones, dropping some. This sample has about 150,000 clones, with about three quarters found just once. The clonotype was recovered from a woman between 40 and 55 years old in good health and CMV-seronegative. The source material was PBMCs. The chain combines TRBV10-3 with TRBJ2-1, with 9 bases aligning to TRBD1. The CDR3 nucleotides read TGTGCCCTCCTGGGACAGGGCAATGAGCAGTTCTTC. Residues: CALLGQGNEQFF.